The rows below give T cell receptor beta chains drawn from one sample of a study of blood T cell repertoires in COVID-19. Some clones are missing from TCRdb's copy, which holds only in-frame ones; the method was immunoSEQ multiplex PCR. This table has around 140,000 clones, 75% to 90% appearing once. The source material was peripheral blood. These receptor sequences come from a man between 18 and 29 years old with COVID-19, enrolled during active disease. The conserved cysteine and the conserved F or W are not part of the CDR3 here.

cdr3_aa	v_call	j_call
ASSVGDRANGELF	TRBV9	TRBJ2-2
ASSVQTSGYNEQF	TRBV9	TRBJ2-1
AWGGTPYQETQY	TRBV30	TRBJ2-5
ASSSYSNQPQH	TRBV12-3/TRBV12-4	TRBJ1-5
ASSQAIAGGAETQY	TRBV4-2	TRBJ2-5
ASSSAIGTGRTEAF	TRBV11-3	TRBJ1-1
ASSFQGSSYNEQF	TRBV11-3	TRBJ2-1
SVGRLAEQETQY	TRBV29-1	TRBJ2-5
ASSPPGQGARNTIY	TRBV5-5	TRBJ1-3
ASSFDRGGNSPLH	TRBV7-2	TRBJ1-6
ASSQGLQGRDEQY	TRBV4-2	TRBJ2-7
ASSQSQDRLTYNEQF	TRBV3-1/TRBV3-2	TRBJ2-1
ASSTRRTSGKTDTQY	TRBV7-9	TRBJ2-3
ASSLTGGPNSPLH	TRBV4-2	TRBJ1-6
ASEGDRETQY	TRBV12-5	TRBJ2-5
ASSLGQGGKPQH	TRBV19	TRBJ1-5
ASSTSTGTYEQY	TRBV7-2	TRBJ2-7
ASSPRTGSRNQPQH	TRBV19	TRBJ1-5
ASSLGTGLGLPEAF	TRBV5-1	TRBJ1-1
ASSPPSGQGETQY	TRBV18	TRBJ2-5
ATSRDLFKGAVYEQY	TRBV15	TRBJ2-7
ASSFGTGAGGANVLT	TRBV4-3	TRBJ2-6
AWRGSGSGYT	TRBV30	TRBJ1-2
ASSLITGGKNIQY	TRBV18	TRBJ2-4
ASSFGLAGVEEQF	TRBV28	TRBJ2-1
ASSFRTGSQPQH	TRBV7-2	TRBJ1-5
ASRGSGTPDTQY	TRBV7-2	TRBJ2-3
ASSATSGRARPDTQY	TRBV13	TRBJ2-3
ASSLVRQGGETQY	TRBV7-2	TRBJ2-5
ASSSGRGKNIQY	TRBV27	TRBJ2-4
ASSLDRAAYGYT	TRBV11-2	TRBJ1-2